The clone carrying this TCR beta chain showed up just a few times. Its antigen is not known. This sample was taken from a study of response to subunit inactivated influenza vaccine. V lost 0 bases, J lost 0 bases, and 5 bases stayed unmatched. CDR1 and CDR2 from the germline V gene are LGHNA and YSLEER. The CDR3 sequence is 16 residues long. TCRdb ran MiXCR on the RT-PCR reads and lists one entry per CDR3 protein. The data show 500,000 to 600,000 distinct CDR3 sequences, with less than 8% seen just once and under 15% held by the top ten. Study-level points and caveats: Few new T cells, the authors suggested, are recruited by each seasonal influenza vaccination.

This sample comprised PBMCs from blood, obtained around 25 months after vaccination. V and J are TRBV4-3 and TRBJ2-7; TRBD1 agrees at 7 bases. This TCR derives from a man aged 50-75 years who received an inactivated influenza vaccine. CDR3 in DNA: TGCGCCAGCAGCCAAGAATACTGGGACAGCTCCTACGAGCAGTACTTC. This codes for CASSQEYWDSSYEQYF.